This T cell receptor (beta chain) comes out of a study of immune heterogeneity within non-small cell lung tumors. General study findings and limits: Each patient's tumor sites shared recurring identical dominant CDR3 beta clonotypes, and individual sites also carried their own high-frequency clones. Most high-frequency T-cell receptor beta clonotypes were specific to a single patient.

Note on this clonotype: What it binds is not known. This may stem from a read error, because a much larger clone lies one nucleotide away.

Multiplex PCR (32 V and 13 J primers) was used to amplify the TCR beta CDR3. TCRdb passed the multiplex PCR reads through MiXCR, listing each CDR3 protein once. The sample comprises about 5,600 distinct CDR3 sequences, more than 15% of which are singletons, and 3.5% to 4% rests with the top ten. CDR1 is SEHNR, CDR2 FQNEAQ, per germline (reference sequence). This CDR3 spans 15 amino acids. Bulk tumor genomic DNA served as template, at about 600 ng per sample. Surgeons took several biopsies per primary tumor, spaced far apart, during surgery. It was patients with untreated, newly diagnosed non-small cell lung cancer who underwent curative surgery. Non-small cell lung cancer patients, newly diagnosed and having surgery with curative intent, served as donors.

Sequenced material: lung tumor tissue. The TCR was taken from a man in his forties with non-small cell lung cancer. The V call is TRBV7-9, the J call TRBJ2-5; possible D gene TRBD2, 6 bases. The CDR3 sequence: CANSSRQGGMKTQYF. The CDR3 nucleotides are TGTGCCAACAGCTCAAGGCAGGGAGGTATGAAGACCCAGTACTTC.